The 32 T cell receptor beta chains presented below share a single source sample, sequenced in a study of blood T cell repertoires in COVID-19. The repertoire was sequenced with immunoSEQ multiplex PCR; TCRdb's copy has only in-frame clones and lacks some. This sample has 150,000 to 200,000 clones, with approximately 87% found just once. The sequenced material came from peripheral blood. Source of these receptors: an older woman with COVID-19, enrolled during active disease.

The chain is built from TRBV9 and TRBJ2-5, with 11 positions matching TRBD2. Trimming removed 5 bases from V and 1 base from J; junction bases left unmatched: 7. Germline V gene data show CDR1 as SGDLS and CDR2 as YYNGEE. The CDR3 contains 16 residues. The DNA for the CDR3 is TGTGCCAGCAGTCCTTCCGGGACTAGCGGCCAAGAGACCCAGTACTTC. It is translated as CASSPSGTSGQETQYF.

The CDR3 nucleotides are TGTGCCAGCAGTTTGGGGAGGGAGGAAAAACTGTTTTTT. Translation gives CASSLGREEKLFF. The chain is built from TRBV27 and TRBJ1-4; no clear D. This CDR3 has 13 amino acids. V was trimmed by 3 bases and J by 8 bases, leaving 10 bases between them. Germline CDR1 MNHEY, CDR2 SMNVEV (reference sequence). Full variable domain (outside the CDR3, taken from reference TRBV27 and TRBJ1-4): EAQVTQNPRYLITVTGKKLTVTCSQNMNHEYMSWYRQDPGLGLRQIYYSMNVEVTDKGDVPEGYKVSRKEKRNFPLILESPSPNQTSLYFCASSLGREEKLFFGSGTQLSVL.

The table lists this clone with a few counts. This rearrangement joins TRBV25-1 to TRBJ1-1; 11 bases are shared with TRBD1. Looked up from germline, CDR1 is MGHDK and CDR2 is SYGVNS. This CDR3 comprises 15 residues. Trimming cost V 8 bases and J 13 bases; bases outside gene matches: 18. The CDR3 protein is CASHEPGQGAYKVFF. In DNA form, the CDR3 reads TGTGCCAGCCACGAGCCTGGACAGGGGGCGTACAAGGTTTTCTTT.

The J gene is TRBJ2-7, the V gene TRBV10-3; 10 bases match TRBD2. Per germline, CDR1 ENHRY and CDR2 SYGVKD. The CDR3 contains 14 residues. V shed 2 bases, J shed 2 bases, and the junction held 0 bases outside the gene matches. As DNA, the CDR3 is TGTGCCATCAGTGAGACTAGCGGGACCTACGAGCAGTACTTC. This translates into CAISETSGTYEQYF.

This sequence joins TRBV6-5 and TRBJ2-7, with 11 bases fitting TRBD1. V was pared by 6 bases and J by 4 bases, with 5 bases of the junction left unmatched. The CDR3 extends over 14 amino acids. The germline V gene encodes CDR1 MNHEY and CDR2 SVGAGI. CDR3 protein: CASRRDRGAYEQYF. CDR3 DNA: TGTGCCAGCAGAAGGGACAGGGGGGCGTACGAGCAGTACTTC.

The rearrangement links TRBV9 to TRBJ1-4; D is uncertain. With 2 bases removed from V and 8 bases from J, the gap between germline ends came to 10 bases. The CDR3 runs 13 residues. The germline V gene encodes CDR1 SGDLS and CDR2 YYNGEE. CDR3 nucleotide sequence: TGTGCCAGCAGCGTTAATTCTTTCGAAAAACTGTTTTTT. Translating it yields CASSVNSFEKLFF. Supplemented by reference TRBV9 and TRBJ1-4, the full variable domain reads DSGVTQTPKHLITATGQRVTLRCSPRSGDLSVYWYQQSLDQGLQFLIQYYNGEERAKGNILERFSAQQFPDLHSELNLSSLELGDSALYFCASSVNSFEKLFFGSGTQLSVL.

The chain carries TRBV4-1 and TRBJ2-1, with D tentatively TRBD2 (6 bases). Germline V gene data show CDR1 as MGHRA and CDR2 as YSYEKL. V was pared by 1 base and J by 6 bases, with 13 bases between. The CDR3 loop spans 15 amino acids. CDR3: CASSQGFMTSNEQFF. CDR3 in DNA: TGCGCCAGCAGCCAAGGTTTCATGACTAGCAATGAGCAGTTCTTC.

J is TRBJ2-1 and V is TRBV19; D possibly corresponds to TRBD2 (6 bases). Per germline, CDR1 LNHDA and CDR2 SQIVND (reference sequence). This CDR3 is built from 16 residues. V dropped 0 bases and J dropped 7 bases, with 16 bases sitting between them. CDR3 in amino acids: CASSIDRAGYRNEQFF. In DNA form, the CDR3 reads TGTGCCAGTAGTATAGATCGGGCGGGGTATAGGAATGAGCAGTTCTTC.

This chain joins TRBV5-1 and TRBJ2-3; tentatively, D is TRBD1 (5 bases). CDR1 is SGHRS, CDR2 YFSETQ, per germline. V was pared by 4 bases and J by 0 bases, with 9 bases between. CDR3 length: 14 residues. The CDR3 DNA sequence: TGCGCCAGCAGCCTACAGGAAAGCACAGATACGCAGTATTTT. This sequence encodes CASSLQESTDTQYF.

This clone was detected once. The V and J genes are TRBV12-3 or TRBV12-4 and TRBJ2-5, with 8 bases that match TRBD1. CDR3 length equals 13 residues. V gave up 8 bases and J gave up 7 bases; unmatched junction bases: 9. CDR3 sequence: CASVAQGAGTQYF. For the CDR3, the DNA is TGTGCCAGCGTCGCCCAGGGGGCGGGGACCCAGTACTTC.

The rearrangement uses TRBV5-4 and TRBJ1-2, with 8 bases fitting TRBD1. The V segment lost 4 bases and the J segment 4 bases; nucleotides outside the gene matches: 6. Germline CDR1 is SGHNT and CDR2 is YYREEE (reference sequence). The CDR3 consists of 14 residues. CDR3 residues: CASSQTGEAYGYTF. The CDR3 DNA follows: TGTGCCAGCAGCCAGACAGGGGAGGCCTATGGCTACACCTTC.

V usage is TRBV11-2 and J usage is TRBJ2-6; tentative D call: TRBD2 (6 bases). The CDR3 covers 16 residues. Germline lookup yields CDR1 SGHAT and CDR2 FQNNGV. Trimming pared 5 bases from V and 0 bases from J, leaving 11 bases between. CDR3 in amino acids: CASSRRVPSGANVLTF. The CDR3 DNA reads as TGTGCCAGCAGCCGGAGGGTCCCCTCTGGGGCCAACGTCCTGACTTTC.

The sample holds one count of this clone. CDR3 in DNA: TGTGCCAGCAGCGTAAGCAGTAATTCACCCCTCCACTTT. Amino acid sequence: CASSVSSNSPLHF. The V gene is TRBV7-3, the J gene TRBJ1-6; D is uncertain. V was clipped by 5 bases and J by 6 bases, with 8 bases between them. This CDR3 contains 13 residues. From germline, CDR1 is SGHTA and CDR2 FQGTGA.

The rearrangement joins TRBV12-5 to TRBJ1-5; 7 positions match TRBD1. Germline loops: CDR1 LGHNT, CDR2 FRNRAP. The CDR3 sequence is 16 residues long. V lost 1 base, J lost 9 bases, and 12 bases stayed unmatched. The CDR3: CASGLEAGTVGRPQHF. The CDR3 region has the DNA TGTGCTAGTGGTTTGGAGGCCGGGACAGTCGGGAGGCCCCAGCATTTT.

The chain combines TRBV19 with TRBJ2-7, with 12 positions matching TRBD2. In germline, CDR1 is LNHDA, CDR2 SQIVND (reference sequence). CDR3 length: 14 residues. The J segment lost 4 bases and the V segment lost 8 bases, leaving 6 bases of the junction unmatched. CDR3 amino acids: CASGRTSGTYEQYF. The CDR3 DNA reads TGTGCCAGTGGGAGGACTAGCGGGACGTACGAGCAGTACTTC.

The CDR3 here is CASLPGGYNEQFF. In DNA, the CDR3 is TGTGCCAGCCTCCCCGGAGGGTACAATGAGCAGTTCTTC. The rearrangement links TRBV6-5 to TRBJ2-1; D is possibly TRBD2 (6 bases). Germline values: CDR1 MNHEY, CDR2 SVGAGI. V was trimmed by 8 bases and J by 4 bases, leaving 12 bases between them. There are 13 residues in the CDR3.

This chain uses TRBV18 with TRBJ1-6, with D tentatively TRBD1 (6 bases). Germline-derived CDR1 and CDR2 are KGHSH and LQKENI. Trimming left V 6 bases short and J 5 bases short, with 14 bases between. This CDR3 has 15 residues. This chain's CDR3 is CASSGADRHNSPLHF. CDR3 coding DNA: TGTGCCAGCTCGGGGGCGGACAGACATAATTCACCCCTCCACTTT.

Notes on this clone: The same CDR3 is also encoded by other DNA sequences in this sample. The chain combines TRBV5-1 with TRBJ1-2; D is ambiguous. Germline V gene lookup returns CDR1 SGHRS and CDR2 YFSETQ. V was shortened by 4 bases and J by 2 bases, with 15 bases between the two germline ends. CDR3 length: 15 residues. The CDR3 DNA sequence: TGCGCCAGCAGCCCGACCGCTGGAGAGAACTATGGCTACACCTTC. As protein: CASSPTAGENYGYTF.

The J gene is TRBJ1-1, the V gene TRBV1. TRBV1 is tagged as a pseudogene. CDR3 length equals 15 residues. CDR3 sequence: CTSIRGGTRDTEAFF. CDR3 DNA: TGCACCAGCATCAGGGGAGGGACGCGTGACACTGAAGCTTTCTTT.

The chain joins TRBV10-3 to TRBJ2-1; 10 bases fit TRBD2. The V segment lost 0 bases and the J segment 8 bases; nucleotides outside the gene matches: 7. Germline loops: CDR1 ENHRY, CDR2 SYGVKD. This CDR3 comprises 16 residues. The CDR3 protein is CAISESVAGGVDEQFF. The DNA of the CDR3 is TGTGCCATCAGTGAGTCAGTAGCGGGAGGTGTAGATGAGCAGTTCTTC.

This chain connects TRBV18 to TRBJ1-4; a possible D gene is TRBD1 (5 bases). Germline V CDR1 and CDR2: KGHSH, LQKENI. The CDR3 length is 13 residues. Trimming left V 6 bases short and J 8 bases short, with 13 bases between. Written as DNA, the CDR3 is TGTGCCAGCTCTAGGGGTGGTACCGAAAAACTGTTTTTT. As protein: CASSRGGTEKLFF. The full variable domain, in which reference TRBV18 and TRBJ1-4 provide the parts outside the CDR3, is NAGVMQNPRHLVRRRGQEARLRCSPMKGHSHVYWYRQLPEEGLKFMVYLQKENIIDESGMPKERFSAEFPKEGPSILRIQQVVRGDSAAYFCASSRGGTEKLFFGSGTQLSVL.

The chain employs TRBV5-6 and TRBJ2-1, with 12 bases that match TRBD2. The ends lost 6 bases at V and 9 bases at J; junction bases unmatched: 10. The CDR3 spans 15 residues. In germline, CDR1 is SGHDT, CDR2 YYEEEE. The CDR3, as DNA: TGTGCCAGCACCTCGCTAGCGGGAGGGCGTTTTGAGCAGTTCTTC. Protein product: CASTSLAGGRFEQFF.

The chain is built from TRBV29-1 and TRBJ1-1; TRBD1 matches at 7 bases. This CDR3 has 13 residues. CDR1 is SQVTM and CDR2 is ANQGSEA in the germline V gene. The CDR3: CSLERTGNTEAFF. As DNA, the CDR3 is TGCAGTCTGGAAAGGACAGGGAACACTGAAGCTTTCTTT.

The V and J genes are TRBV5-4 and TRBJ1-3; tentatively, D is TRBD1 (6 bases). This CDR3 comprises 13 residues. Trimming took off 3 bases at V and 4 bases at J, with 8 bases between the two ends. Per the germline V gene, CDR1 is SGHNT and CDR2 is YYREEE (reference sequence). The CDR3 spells CASSSGVGNTIYF. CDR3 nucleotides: TGTGCCAGCAGCTCAGGGGTGGGAAACACCATATATTTT.

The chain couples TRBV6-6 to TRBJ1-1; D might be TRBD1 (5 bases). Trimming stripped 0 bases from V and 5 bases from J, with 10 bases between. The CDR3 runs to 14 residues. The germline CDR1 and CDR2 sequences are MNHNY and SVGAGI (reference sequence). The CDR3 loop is CASSYSPGHTEAFF. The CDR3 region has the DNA TGTGCCAGCAGTTACTCCCCAGGGCATACTGAAGCTTTCTTT.

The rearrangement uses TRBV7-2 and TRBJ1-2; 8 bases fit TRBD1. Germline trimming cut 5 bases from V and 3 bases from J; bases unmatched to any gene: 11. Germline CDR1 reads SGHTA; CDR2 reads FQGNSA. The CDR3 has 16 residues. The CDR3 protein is CASSPTPGGAHYGYTF. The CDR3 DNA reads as TGTGCCAGCAGCCCAACCCCAGGGGGCGCGCACTATGGCTACACCTTC.

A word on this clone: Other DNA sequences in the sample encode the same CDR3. The CDR3 DNA sequence: TGTGCCACCAGTGATTGGGGGACACCTAACACCGGGGAGCTGTTTTTT. It yields the protein CATSDWGTPNTGELFF. V is TRBV24-1 and J is TRBJ2-2; TRBD1 might be the D (6 bases). The CDR3 is 16 amino acids. The V end lost 2 bases, the J end lost 2 bases, and 11 bases lay between the germline ends. The germline V gene encodes CDR1 KGHDR and CDR2 SFDVKD.

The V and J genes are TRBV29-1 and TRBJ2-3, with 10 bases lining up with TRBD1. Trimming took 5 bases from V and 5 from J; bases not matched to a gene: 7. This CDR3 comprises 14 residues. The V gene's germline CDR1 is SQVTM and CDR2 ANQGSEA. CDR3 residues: CSVHAGQGGDTQYF. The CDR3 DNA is TGCAGCGTTCACGCCGGACAGGGGGGAGATACGCAGTATTTT.

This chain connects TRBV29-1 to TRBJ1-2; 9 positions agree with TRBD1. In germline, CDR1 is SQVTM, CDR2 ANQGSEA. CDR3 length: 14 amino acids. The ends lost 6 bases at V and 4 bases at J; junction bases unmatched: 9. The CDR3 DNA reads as TGCAGCGTAGCATCGGGACAGGGTTTCTATGGCTACACCTTC. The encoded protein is CSVASGQGFYGYTF.

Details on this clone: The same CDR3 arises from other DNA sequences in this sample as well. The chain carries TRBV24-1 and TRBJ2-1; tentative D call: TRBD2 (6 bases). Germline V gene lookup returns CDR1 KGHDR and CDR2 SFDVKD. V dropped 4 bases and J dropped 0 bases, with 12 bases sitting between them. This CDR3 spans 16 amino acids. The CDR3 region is CATSDPGGSSYNEQFF. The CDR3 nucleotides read TGTGCCACCAGTGACCCCGGAGGGAGCTCCTACAATGAGCAGTTCTTC.

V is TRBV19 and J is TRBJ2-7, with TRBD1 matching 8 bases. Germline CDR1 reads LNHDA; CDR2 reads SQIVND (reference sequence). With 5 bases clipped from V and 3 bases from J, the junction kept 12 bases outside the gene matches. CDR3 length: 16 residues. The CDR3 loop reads CASSPSGDRSLYEQYF. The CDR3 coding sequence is TGTGCCAGTAGTCCCTCAGGGGACAGGTCTCTCTACGAGCAGTACTTC.

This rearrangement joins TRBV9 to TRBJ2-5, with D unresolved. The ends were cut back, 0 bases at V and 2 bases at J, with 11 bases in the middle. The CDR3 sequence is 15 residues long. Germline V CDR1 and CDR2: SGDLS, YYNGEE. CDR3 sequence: CASSVAPTGQETQYF. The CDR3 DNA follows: TGTGCCAGCAGCGTAGCTCCGACTGGGCAAGAGACCCAGTACTTC.